The clone carrying this T cell receptor beta chain was counted a single time. The data were produced by immunoSEQ multiplex PCR, yet TCRdb's version contains in-frame clones alone and is incomplete. This table has 110,000 or so clones, around 83% appearing once. Trimming cost V 4 bases and J 4 bases, with 14 bases left between them. This CDR3 is 14 amino acids long. The data originate from a study of blood T cell repertoires in COVID-19. The wider study: Samples taken during acute and convalescent COVID-19 were collected in the United States, Italy and Spain.

The rearrangement joins TRBV5-7 to TRBJ2-5, with D tentatively TRBD2 (5 bases). TRBV5-7 is classed as an ORF, of uncertain function. Sequenced sample: peripheral blood. This TCR was sampled from a woman in her sixties with COVID-19, enrolled during active disease. The CDR3 here is CASSPQVGRETQYF. The CDR3 DNA sequence: TGTGCCAGCAGCCCTCAGGTAGGGAGAGAGACCCAGTACTTC.